The 24 T cell receptor beta chains below were found in one sample sequenced in a study of post-analysis software for immune sequencing data. Findings of the study overall: TRBV segments more frequent in patients than in controls numbered roughly five and included TRBV5-6, TRBV5-1 and TRBV20-1.

The TCR beta cDNA libraries carried unique molecular identifiers. In TCRdb, the PCR reads were re-called with MiXCR into one record per CDR3 protein. The sample includes about 190,000 distinct CDR3 sequences, 29% of them seen just once. Their antigen targets remain unknown. The sample consisted of blood. The source is a girl aged 2-17 years with multiple sclerosis.

This clonotype has just a few counts. The CDR3 DNA is TGTGCCAGCAGCTTTAGTGGGGGCCGCTCCTACAATGAGCAGTTCTTC. This translates into CASSFSGGRSYNEQFF. The J gene is TRBJ2-1, the V gene TRBV7-2, with D possibly matching TRBD1 (6 bases). This CDR3 region has 16 residues. Trimming left V 3 bases short and J 0 bases short, with 12 bases between. Germline V gene sequence: CDR1 SGHTA, CDR2 FQGNSA.

On this clonotype itself: This may be a read error: a much more frequent sequence differs by one nucleotide. The chain is built from TRBV7-9 and TRBJ2-7; D could derive from TRBD1 or TRBD2 (5 bases each). The CDR3 is made up of 14 amino acids. Trimming removed 4 bases from V and 3 bases from J, with 13 bases in between. Germline-derived CDR1 and CDR2 are SEHNR and FQNEAQ (reference sequence). The CDR3 DNA is TGTGCCAGCAGCTCGGGACGACGGTACTACGAGCAGTACTTC. Protein: CASSSGRRYYEQYF.

This chain joins TRBV7-2 and TRBJ2-5, with TRBD1 identical over 9 bases. V lost 1 base and J lost 4; bases outside the gene matches: 4. Germline V gene data show CDR1 as SGHTA and CDR2 as FQGNSA. The CDR3 is made up of 15 amino acids. The CDR3 protein is CASSLVGTGRETQYF. As DNA, the CDR3 is TGTGCCAGCAGCTTAGTAGGGACAGGGAGAGAGACCCAGTACTTC.

For this clonotype: A much larger clone differs from this one at a single base, so this may be a read error. V gene TRBV20-1 combines with J gene TRBJ1-2; 8 bases agree with TRBD1. The CDR3 extends over 13 amino acids. Germline CDR1 reads DFQATT; CDR2 reads SNEGSKA (reference sequence). The CDR3 bases are TGCAGTGCTAGGGACAGGGAGGGCTATGGCTACGCCTTC. This gives the protein CSARDREGYGYAF.

The table lists this clonotype with many counts. This chain uses TRBV12-3 or TRBV12-4 with TRBJ2-1, with a possible D match to TRBD2 (5 bases). Trimming stripped 3 bases from V and 9 bases from J, with 9 bases between. The CDR3 extends over 12 amino acids. The CDR3 region is CASSFGGSEQFF. CDR3 sequence (DNA): TGTGCCAGCAGTTTCGGCGGGTCTGAGCAGTTCTTC.

The count of this clonotype is one. A read error may explain this, as a much larger clone is one base away. Since no conserved phenylalanine or tryptophan closes the CDR3, a read error is the likely cause. CDR3 in amino acids: CASSLDRAGVQYGYTY. The CDR3, as DNA: TGTGCCAGCAGCTTAGACCGGGCAGGGGTTCAGTATGGCTACACCTAC. This chain connects TRBV11-2 to TRBJ1-2, with D tentatively TRBD1 (6 bases). This CDR3 contains 16 residues. CDR1 and CDR2 (germline): SGHAT, FQNNGV. V was shortened by 0 bases and J by 5 bases, with 16 bases between the two germline ends.

The table lists this clonotype with many counts. This sequence joins TRBV6-5 and TRBJ2-5, with TRBD1 matching 10 bases. V was pared by 8 bases and J by 5 bases, with 8 bases of the junction left unmatched. CDR3 length: 14 amino acids. Looked up from germline, CDR1 is MNHEY and CDR2 is SVGAGI. The CDR3 protein is CASGRDRGGETQYF. The DNA for the CDR3 is TGTGCCAGCGGCCGGGACAGGGGTGGTGAGACCCAGTACTTC.

The chain couples TRBV5-1 to TRBJ2-1, with D perhaps TRBD1 (6 bases). The germline V and J ends were trimmed by 0 bases and 2 bases, with 9 bases remaining between them. CDR3 length: 15 residues. Germline V CDR1 and CDR2: SGHRS, YFSETQ. CDR3 in amino acids: CASSLDRAAYNEQFF. The DNA for the CDR3 is TGCGCCAGCAGCTTGGACAGGGCGGCCTACAATGAGCAGTTCTTC.

The table lists this clonotype with many counts. This chain connects TRBV10-3 to TRBJ2-7, with no clear D. The CDR3 covers 13 residues. With 4 bases removed from V and 4 bases from J, the gap between germline ends came to 11 bases. Per the germline V gene, CDR1 is ENHRY and CDR2 is SYGVKD. CDR3: CAISGGIGYEQYF. The CDR3 DNA reads as TGTGCCATCAGTGGTGGGATAGGGTACGAGCAGTACTTC.

This clonotype has a handful of counts. CDR3 in DNA: TGTGCCAGTGCCCCGGATCTCGATCAGCCCCAGCATTTT. Translation: CASAPDLDQPQHF. The gene calls are TRBV19 and TRBJ1-5; no definite D call. The V and J ends lost 8 bases and 5 bases respectively, with 13 bases between them. The CDR3 length is 13 residues. CDR1 LNHDA and CDR2 SQIVND come from the germline V gene (reference sequence).

In its sample, this clonotype was seen a few times. The V and J genes are TRBV12-3 or TRBV12-4 and TRBJ2-7; 15 nucleotides align to TRBD2. This CDR3 is 16 amino acids long. V shed 4 bases, J shed 12 bases, and the junction held 13 bases outside the gene matches. CDR3 protein: CASSSGLAGGEWNPYF. CDR3 DNA: TGTGCCAGCAGTTCGGGACTAGCGGGAGGCGAGTGGAATCCGTACTTC.

There are a few counts of this clonotype. The chain uses TRBV6-1 and TRBJ2-3; weak D call: TRBD1 (6 bases). V was cut by 3 bases and J by 3 bases, with 13 bases left in between. Germline V gene sequence: CDR1 MNHNS, CDR2 SASEGT. CDR3 size: 15 residues. Here the CDR3 reads CASSDPGRGTDTQYF. The CDR3 coding sequence is TGTGCCAGCAGTGATCCGGGCAGGGGTACAGATACGCAGTATTTT.

The genes are TRBV12-3 or TRBV12-4 and TRBJ2-1, with TRBD1 matching over 7 bases. The V and J ends lost 2 bases and 5 bases, in that order; junction bases with no gene match: 6. The CDR3 loop spans 15 amino acids. CDR3 coding DNA: TGTGCCAGCAGTTTAAACAGGGGACGCGACAATGAGCAGTTCTTC. As protein: CASSLNRGRDNEQFF.

The J gene is TRBJ1-5, the V gene TRBV6-2 or TRBV6-3; 8 positions agree with TRBD1. The CDR3 covers 14 residues. Germline lookup yields CDR1 MNHEY and CDR2 SVGEGT. With 5 bases clipped from V and 6 bases from J, the junction kept 6 bases outside the gene matches. The DNA of the CDR3 is TGTGCCAGCAGTGGACAGGGAGGTATTCAGCCCCAGCATTTT. It encodes CASSGQGGIQPQHF.

This chain joins TRBV24-1 and TRBJ1-2; 11 bases align to TRBD1. Germline V gene sequence: CDR1 KGHDR, CDR2 SFDVKD. The V gene end was trimmed by 2 bases and the J gene end by 6 bases; junction bases not matched to a gene: 4. The CDR3 is made up of 15 amino acids. CDR3 amino acids: CATSDSRTGGNGYTF. In nucleotides, the CDR3 is TGTGCCACCAGTGATTCCCGGACAGGGGGCAATGGCTACACCTTC.

This clonotype came up a few times. This chain joins TRBV28 and TRBJ2-7; TRBD2 agrees at 7 bases. The J call may be incorrect, as the DNA end agrees better with TRBJ2-5. Per germline, CDR1 MDHEN and CDR2 SYDVKM. CDR3 length: 14 amino acids. The CDR3 region is CASTFAGVTETQYF. In nucleotides, the CDR3 is TGTGCCAGCACATTCGCGGGAGTGACGGAGACCCAGTACTTC.

A note on this clonotype: This clone may be a read error of a much larger clone one base away. This rearrangement joins TRBV5-1 to TRBJ2-1; D is possibly TRBD2 (6 bases). CDR1 is SGHRS, CDR2 YFSETQ, per germline. The CDR3 is made up of 15 amino acids. Trimming removed 4 bases at V and 10 bases at J, with 21 bases between. CDR3 amino acids: CASSATWDSSYEQFF. The CDR3 bases are TGCGCCAGCAGCGCCACATGGGACTCCTCCTACGAGCAGTTCTTC.

The V and J genes are TRBV5-1 and TRBJ2-1, with 8 nucleotides matching TRBD1. Trimming cost V 4 bases and J 5 bases; bases outside gene matches: 5. The CDR3 consists of 14 residues. Germline CDR1 and CDR2: SGHRS and YFSETQ. The CDR3 coding sequence is TGCGCCAGCAGCACAGGGACAGGCCACAATGAGCAGTTCTTC. Translation: CASSTGTGHNEQFF. The entire variable domain, with the rest obtained from reference TRBV5-1 and TRBJ2-1, is as follows: KAGVTQTPRYLIKTRGQQVTLSCSPISGHRSVSWYQQTPGQGLQFLFEYFSETQRNKGNFPGRFSGRQFSNSRSEMNVSTLELGDSALYLCASSTGTGHNEQFFGPGTRLTVL.

This clonotype appeared many times. The rearrangement joins TRBV4-1 to TRBJ2-1; D perhaps matches TRBD1 (6 bases). CDR1 is MGHRA, CDR2 YSYEKL, per germline. Trimming stripped 1 base from V and 0 bases from J, with 10 bases between. The CDR3 has 16 residues. The CDR3 sequence: CASSQGRDTSYNEQFF. CDR3 sequence (DNA): TGCGCCAGCAGCCAAGGCCGGGACACCTCCTACAATGAGCAGTTCTTC.

CDR3 coding DNA: TGTGCCACCAGGACCTGGGACAGGGGGGAGCTGTTTTTT. It yields the protein CATRTWDRGELFF. The V and J genes are TRBV24-1 and TRBJ2-2, with 8 bases identical to TRBD1. The CDR3 extends over 13 amino acids. Germline CDR1 reads KGHDR; CDR2 reads SFDVKD. With V trimmed by 7 bases and J by 8 bases, 5 bases remained unmatched.

The table lists this clonotype with many counts. The chain joins TRBV20-1 to TRBJ1-5; unclear D gene. The CDR3 consists of 14 residues. Trimming stripped 0 bases from V and 6 bases from J, with 12 bases between. Germline V lookup: CDR1 DFQATT, CDR2 SNEGSKA (reference sequence). CDR3 nucleotides: TGCAGTGCTAGAGAAGGGAAAAGCGGTCAGCCCCAGCATTTT. As protein: CSAREGKSGQPQHF.

Details on this clonotype: A read error may be the cause here, since a much bigger clone is one base away. This sequence joins TRBV29-1 and TRBJ2-1; D not resolved. Germline assignment: CDR1 SQVTM and CDR2 ANQGSEA. The length of the CDR3 is 12 residues. Trimming left V 6 bases short and J 5 bases short, with 11 bases between. In DNA, the CDR3 is TGCAGCGTGTCGGGCGGACACAATGAGCAGTTCTTC. Encoded protein: CSVSGGHNEQFF.

Many counts were recorded for this clonotype. V usage is TRBV7-6 and J usage is TRBJ2-3; maybe TRBD2 (7 bases). This CDR3 contains 18 residues. Germline assignment: CDR1 SGHVS and CDR2 FNYEAQ. Trimming left V 7 bases short and J 1 base short, with 24 bases between. The CDR3 loop is CASTLRRQAGARTDTQYF. CDR3 nucleotide sequence: TGTGCCAGCACCCTCCGACGACAGGCGGGGGCTCGCACAGATACGCAGTATTTT.

This clonotype was detected only a few times. V usage is TRBV27 and J usage is TRBJ2-2, with D hard to call. Germline V gives CDR1 MNHEY, CDR2 SMNVEV (reference sequence). The V gene lost 5 bases and the J gene lost 3 bases, with 16 bases spanning the gap. The CDR3 loop spans 16 amino acids. The CDR3 sequence: CASSDTETLHTGELFF. CDR3 coding DNA: TGTGCCAGCAGTGATACCGAAACCCTACACACCGGGGAGCTGTTTTTT.